This T cell receptor (beta chain) was found in a study of OX40 agonist ivuxolimab in advanced cancers. For the study at large: An anti-OX40 (CD134) antibody with agonistic activity, ivuxolimab, was administered to patients.

Study-level results: CD8+ T cells were the subset that, on average, had more expanded clones than CD4+.

The repertoire was sequenced with immunoSEQ multiplex PCR; TCRdb's copy has only in-frame clones and lacks some. The table lists some 90,000 clones, approximately 90% of them singletons. For this clone: Its matching antigen is unknown.

CDR1 SEHNR and CDR2 FQNEAQ come from the germline V gene (reference sequence). The germline V and J ends were trimmed by 2 bases and 13 bases, with 11 bases remaining between them. This CDR3 is 12 amino acids long. This specimen was CD4+ or CD8+ T cells sorted from blood, taken in a trial of the OX40 agonist ivuxolimab. The rearrangement links TRBV7-9 to TRBJ2-2, with a weak D call TRBD1 (5 bases). This TCR was sampled from an adult with an advanced solid tumor such as melanoma, head and neck, liver or kidney cancer. CDR3: CASSLSQGGLFF. DNA of the CDR3: TGTGCCAGCAGCTTAAGCCAGGGCGGGCTGTTTTTT.